Listed below are T cell receptor beta chains from one sample, sequenced in a study of lung T cells in sarcoidosis with Löfgren's syndrome. TCRdb fed the reads into MiXCR, producing one record per CDR3 protein. Of 60,000 or so distinct CDR3 sequences listed, less than 25% were seen once; the top ten hold 2% to 2.5%. The sequenced material came from CD4+ T cells from PBMCs. These receptors all stem from a human donor with sarcoidosis (Löfgren's syndrome or another form), or a control subject (not recorded which). The CDR3 runs from the conserved cysteine through the conserved F or W. D genes are given only for firm matches.

v_gene	d_gene	j_gene	CDR3aa
TRBV6-1	.	TRBJ2-5	CATHGGSAGKETQYF
TRBV29-1	TRBD1	TRBJ2-1	CSAGQGREQFF
TRBV20-1	TRBD2	TRBJ2-1	CSARRSSGGGEQFF
TRBV2	TRBD1	TRBJ1-5	CASRGSDRGGQPQHF
TRBV20-1	.	TRBJ2-3	CSARWASGTDTQYF
TRBV28	TRBD2	TRBJ2-1	CASSLFGTSGIGPSSYNEQFF
TRBV18	.	TRBJ2-7	CASSPGTHEQYF
TRBV11-3	TRBD2	TRBJ2-5	CASSFSGAQETQYF
TRBV20-1	.	TRBJ1-1	CSASPASTEAFF
TRBV2	TRBD1	TRBJ1-4	CASSEDRGREKLFF
TRBV24-1	TRBD1	TRBJ1-4	CATSDPGGKNEKLFF
TRBV12-5	TRBD2	TRBJ2-5	CASGGTSGQETQYF
TRBV7-2	.	TRBJ1-5	CASSLDRQPNQPQHF
TRBV2	.	TRBJ1-4	CASSEFRVANEKLFF